The clone carrying this T cell receptor (beta chain) was picked up one time. This sample stems from a study of immune evolution from preneoplasia to lung adenocarcinoma. Profiling relied on immunoSEQ multiplex PCR, and the TCRdb table lists in-frame clones only, not all of them. The table has some 6,100 clones, around 78% seen once. Patients had resection in Japan or China between about 2014 and 2018. This CDR3 is built from 12 residues. Trimming shortened V by 3 bases and J by 9 bases, and 11 bases separated the two germline ends. Per germline, CDR1 SGHTA and CDR2 FQGTGA. Source material: FFPE lung adenocarcinoma in situ tissue. This receptor was obtained from an older donor with lung adenocarcinoma. This chain links TRBV7-3 with TRBJ1-2; a weak D match, TRBD1 (5 bases). The CDR3, as DNA: TGTGCCAGCAGCTTGGAAGGGGCTAGCTACACCTTC. This gives the protein CASSLEGASYTF. The complete variable domain, with remaining parts taken from reference TRBV7-3 and TRBJ1-2, reads GAGVSQTPSNKVTEKGKYVELRCDPISGHTALYWYRQSLGQGPEFLIYFQGTGAADDSGLPNDRFFAVRPEGSVSTLKIQRTERGDSAVYLCASSLEGASYTFGSGTRLTVV.